Shown below are 31 T cell receptor beta chains from a single sample sequenced in a study of neurological immune-mediated disorders. TCRdb re-analysed the 5' RACE reads in MiXCR, keeping a single row per CDR3 protein. In the table there are about 59,000 distinct CDR3 sequences, 24% of which are singletons. Specified time point: technical triplicate 2. The sequenced sample was PBMCs. All receptors derive from a man aged 60 to 69 with HTLV-1-associated myelopathy (HAM/TSP).

A word on this clonotype: The junction shows a germline mismatch at one end, possibly a read error. The rearrangement links TRBV12-3 or TRBV12-4 to TRBJ2-3; D uncertain. The CDR3 totals 16 residues. The DNA of the CDR3 is TGTGCCAGCAGCCCACGAGGATTGGTGGGCACAGATATGCAGTATTTT. Protein: CASSPRGLVGTDMQYF.

Only one count was recorded for this clonotype. The chain recombines TRBV20-1 with TRBJ1-5, with D uncertain. V gave up 3 bases and J gave up 3 bases, with 9 bases separating them. CDR3 length equals 13 residues. Per germline, CDR1 DFQATT and CDR2 SNEGSKA (reference sequence). DNA of the CDR3: TGCAGTGCTAGCAGAGGTCACAATCAGCCCCAGCATTTT. It is translated as CSASRGHNQPQHF.

This clonotype has a count of ten or more. The chain carries TRBV2 and TRBJ2-7; 7 nucleotides align to TRBD2. CDR1 is SNHLY and CDR2 is FYNNEI in the germline V gene. After removal of 4 bases from V and 0 bases from J, the junction contained 9 bases not matched to a gene. This CDR3 is built from 16 residues. The CDR3 loop is CASSGVLAELSYEQYF. The CDR3 bases are TGTGCCAGCAGTGGGGTGCTAGCGGAACTCTCCTACGAGCAGTACTTC.

This clonotype was found many times. The chain uses TRBV20-1 and TRBJ2-1; TRBD2 aligns across 12 bases. V lost 5 bases and J lost 2; bases outside the gene matches: 7. Germline-derived CDR1 and CDR2 are DFQATT and SNEGSKA (reference sequence). The CDR3 covers 16 residues. The CDR3 loop reads CSAPPRTSGTYNEQFF. CDR3 DNA sequence: TGCAGTGCTCCACCCCGGACTAGCGGGACCTACAATGAGCAGTTCTTC.

This clonotype was counted many times. This rearrangement joins TRBV5-1 to TRBJ2-7; 13 nucleotides align to TRBD2. The V gene end was trimmed by 5 bases and the J gene end by 5 bases; junction bases not matched to a gene: 13. Germline assignment: CDR1 SGHRS and CDR2 YFSETQ. This CDR3 is 17 amino acids long. The CDR3 loop reads CASSLQTSGRISHEQYF. For the CDR3, the DNA is TGCGCCAGCAGTTTACAGACTAGCGGGAGGATATCCCACGAGCAGTACTTC.

The sample holds many counts of this clonotype. The chain links TRBV14 to TRBJ2-2, with TRBD1 identical over 8 bases. V was pared by 3 bases and J by 9 bases, with 9 bases of the junction left unmatched. The germline gives CDR1 SGHDN, CDR2 FVKESK. CDR3 size: 15 residues. The CDR3 region has the DNA TGTGCCAGCAGCCAGGACGGACAGGGCGGCCGGGAGCTGTTTTTT. Translated: CASSQDGQGGRELFF.

This clonotype was seen repeatedly, ten times or more. The gene calls are TRBV16 and TRBJ1-2, with a weak D call TRBD1 (5 bases). There are 19 residues in the CDR3. The germline CDR1 and CDR2 sequences are KGHSY and FQNENV. The ends were cut back, 2 bases at V and 1 base at J, with 23 bases in the middle. DNA of the CDR3: TGTGCCAGCAGCCAAACCGGGAGGGGTTCCGCCCAAAGTAACTATGGCTACACCTTC. This codes for CASSQTGRGSAQSNYGYTF. The full variable domain, its missing parts supplied by reference TRBV16 and TRBJ1-2, is GEEVAQTPKHLVRGEGQKAKLYCAPIKGHSYVFWYQQVLKNEFKFLISFQNENVFDETGMPKERFSAKCLPNSPCSLEIQATKLEDSAVYFCASSQTGRGSAQSNYGYTFGSGTRLTVV.

Points on this clonotype: This CDR3 fails to terminate in the conserved phenylalanine or tryptophan, so it likely reflects a read error. V is TRBV9 and J is TRBJ1-2; tentatively, D is TRBD1 (5 bases). The ends were cut back, 0 bases at V and 9 bases at J, with 12 bases in the middle. The germline CDR1 and CDR2 sequences are SGDLS and YYNGEE. The CDR3 runs to 13 residues. The CDR3 region is CASSVAGPDRYTS. The CDR3 coding sequence is TGTGCCAGCAGCGTAGCAGGGCCAGATCGCTACACCTCA.

In this sample, this clonotype turned up many times. The rearrangement links TRBV4-1 to TRBJ2-3; TRBD2 is a possible D gene (6 bases). This CDR3 has 14 residues. Germline V gene sequence: CDR1 MGHRA, CDR2 YSYEKL. V was clipped by 2 bases and J by 2 bases, with 8 bases between them. The CDR3 is CASSQRDFTDTQYF. The DNA for the CDR3 is TGCGCCAGCAGCCAACGGGACTTCACAGATACGCAGTATTTT.

The J gene is TRBJ2-1, the V gene TRBV7-2, with TRBD1 identical over 7 bases. CDR3 size: 13 residues. Trimming removed 5 bases from V and 4 bases from J; junction bases left unmatched: 2. Germline V lookup: CDR1 SGHTA, CDR2 FQGNSA. Written as DNA, the CDR3 is TGTGCCAGCAGCCCAGGGGGTTACAATGAGCAGTTCTTC. It translates to CASSPGGYNEQFF.

This clonotype was found a few times. The chain uses TRBV5-5 and TRBJ2-3; D call uncertain. Germline V CDR1 and CDR2: SGHKS, YYEKEE (reference sequence). There are 15 residues in the CDR3. Trimming removed 0 bases at V and 1 base at J, with 9 bases between. The CDR3 DNA sequence: TGTGCCAGCAGCTTGGACCTACGTCGCACAGATACGCAGTATTTT. Translated: CASSLDLRRTDTQYF.

The chain combines TRBV20-1 with TRBJ1-1; tentative D call: TRBD1 (5 bases). Trimming removed 8 bases from V and 0 bases from J, with 16 bases in between. The CDR3 contains 14 residues. The germline gives CDR1 DFQATT, CDR2 SNEGSKA (reference sequence). The CDR3 is CSTRSGAMNTEAFF. CDR3 nucleotide sequence: TGCAGTACTCGCTCTGGGGCTATGAACACTGAAGCTTTCTTT.

The V gene is TRBV28, the J gene TRBJ2-1; 10 bases agree with TRBD2. Trimming at V came to 4 bases and at J to 0 bases, leaving 9 bases not matched to a gene. Germline V gene data show CDR1 as MDHEN and CDR2 as SYDVKM. This CDR3 comprises 18 residues. CDR3 sequence (DNA): TGTGCCAGCAGTTCTCCAGGACTAGCGGTGAGCTCCTACAATGAGCAGTTCTTC. Translated, it gives CASSSPGLAVSSYNEQFF.

This rearrangement joins TRBV29-1 to TRBJ1-1, with 7 bases fitting TRBD1. V shed 8 bases and J 5 bases; nucleotides not matched to a gene: 11. The CDR3 runs 13 residues. Germline assignment: CDR1 SQVTM and CDR2 ANQGSEA. The CDR3 coding sequence is TGCAGCTCTGGGCGAGGGGGCCTTACTGAAGCTTTCTTT. It encodes CSSGRGGLTEAFF.

The table lists this clonotype with many counts. This chain connects TRBV7-2 to TRBJ2-5; 11 nucleotides agree with TRBD2. From germline, CDR1 is SGHTA and CDR2 FQGNSA. J lost 5 bases, V lost 4 bases, and 9 bases had no gene match. The CDR3 loop spans 16 amino acids. The CDR3 loop reads CASSSQGTSGVETQYF. The CDR3 coding sequence is TGTGCCAGCAGCTCCCAAGGGACTAGCGGAGTTGAGACCCAGTACTTC.

This clonotype showed up many times. The chain couples TRBV28 to TRBJ2-1; 11 bases are a match to TRBD1. This CDR3 has 15 residues. CDR1 and CDR2 (germline): MDHEN, SYDVKM. V lost 11 bases to trimming and J lost 4 bases; unmatched junction nucleotides: 10. As DNA, the CDR3 is TGTGCCGCGCACCACGGGACAGGGGGGTACAATGAGCAGTTCTTC. Its protein is CAAHHGTGGYNEQFF. Full variable domain (missing parts from reference TRBV28 and TRBJ2-1): DVKVTQSSRYLVKRTGEKVFLECVQDMDHENMFWYRQDPGLGLRLIYFSYDVKMKEKGDIPEGYSVSREKKERFSLILESASTNQTSMYLCAAHHGTGGYNEQFFGPGTRLTVL.

This clonotype was seen at least ten times. The chain couples TRBV5-1 to TRBJ1-3; a weak D match, TRBD1 (5 bases). V was shortened by 0 bases and J by 0 bases, with 7 bases between the two germline ends. CDR1 and CDR2 from the germline V gene are SGHRS and YFSETQ. This CDR3 has 15 residues. CDR3 nucleotide sequence: TGCGCCAGCAGCTTGGAGAGGGGCTCTGGAAACACCATATATTTT. It codes for CASSLERGSGNTIYF. The variable domain in full, with the rest retrieved from reference TRBV5-1 and TRBJ1-3, is KAGVTQTPRYLIKTRGQQVTLSCSPISGHRSVSWYQQTPGQGLQFLFEYFSETQRNKGNFPGRFSGRQFSNSRSEMNVSTLELGDSALYLCASSLERGSGNTIYFGEGSWLTVV.

The chain has TRBV27 and TRBJ2-1; TRBD2 is a possible D gene (5 bases). The CDR3 is made up of 14 amino acids. The V gene lost 6 bases and the J gene lost 8 bases, with 17 bases spanning the gap. Germline V gene lookup returns CDR1 MNHEY and CDR2 SMNVEV (reference sequence). CDR3 sequence: CASRTYPSSDEQFF. The CDR3 nucleotides are TGTGCCAGCAGAACCTACCCGAGTAGCGATGAGCAGTTCTTC.

This clonotype was recorded at least ten times. V usage is TRBV5-1 and J usage is TRBJ2-7; 9 nucleotides line up with TRBD1. This CDR3 has 14 residues. CDR1 is SGHRS and CDR2 is YFSETQ in the germline V gene. Germline trimming cut 9 bases from V and 2 bases from J; bases unmatched to any gene: 9. The CDR3 DNA reads as TGCGCCACCCATCACAGGGGGCACCCCTACGAGCAGTACTTC. Protein: CATHHRGHPYEQYF.

The chain couples TRBV5-4 to TRBJ2-3, with D perhaps assigned TRBD1 or TRBD2 (5 bases each). V lost 2 bases and J lost 4, with 14 bases in between. The CDR3 runs to 15 residues. Per the germline V gene, CDR1 is SGHNT and CDR2 is YYREEE (reference sequence). CDR3 DNA: TGTGCCAGCAGCTTCCGACAGACTACGGCAGATACGCAGTATTTT. Translated: CASSFRQTTADTQYF.

This chain links TRBV5-1 with TRBJ2-7; 9 bases are shared with TRBD1. From germline, CDR1 is SGHRS and CDR2 YFSETQ. The CDR3 consists of 17 residues. V gave up 0 bases and J gave up 4 bases; unmatched junction bases: 11. The CDR3 region is CASSLVRSMTGGYEQYF. The CDR3, as DNA: TGCGCCAGCAGCTTGGTCCGCAGTATGACAGGGGGTTACGAGCAGTACTTC.

This clonotype appeared a few times. The V gene is TRBV15, the J gene TRBJ1-5; a weak D match, TRBD1 (5 bases). The germline CDR1 and CDR2 sequences are LNHNV and YYDKDF (reference sequence). The CDR3 contains 15 residues. V shed 4 bases and J shed 7 bases, with 17 bases lying between them. The chain's CDR3 is CATSTGTELGQPQHF. CDR3 DNA sequence: TGTGCCACCAGCACCGGGACGGAGTTGGGGCAGCCCCAGCATTTT.

This clonotype was found many times. The CDR3 protein is CASSFGAGSSYNEQFF. The CDR3 DNA sequence: TGCGCCAGCAGCTTCGGGGCGGGGAGCTCCTACAATGAGCAGTTCTTC. This chain links TRBV5-1 with TRBJ2-1; the D gene is possibly TRBD2 (6 bases). V gave up 2 bases and J gave up 0 bases, with 12 bases separating them. The germline gives CDR1 SGHRS, CDR2 YFSETQ. The CDR3 is 16 residues long.

This clonotype was recorded a few times. CDR3 nucleotide sequence: TGTGCCAGCAGCTCGCGCAGACAGGGAGAGACCCAGTACTTC. As protein: CASSSRRQGETQYF. The rearrangement links TRBV7-2 to TRBJ2-5, with 7 bases lining up with TRBD1. Germline CDR1 SGHTA, CDR2 FQGNSA. The CDR3 sequence is 14 residues long. The V gene end was trimmed by 4 bases and the J gene end by 4 bases; junction bases not matched to a gene: 6.

This clonotype showed up many times. V gene TRBV11-2 combines with J gene TRBJ2-3, with 8 bases aligning to TRBD1. The CDR3 runs 15 residues. Germline V CDR1 and CDR2: SGHAT, FQNNGV. Trimming at V came to 1 base and at J to 2 bases, leaving 2 bases not matched to a gene. The CDR3 protein is CASSLGQGATDTQYF. The CDR3 nucleotides read TGTGCCAGCAGCTTAGGCCAGGGGGCCACAGATACGCAGTATTTT.

This rearrangement joins TRBV29-1 to TRBJ2-4; TRBD2 might be the D (5 bases). This CDR3 is built from 13 residues. Between the trimmed V and J ends, which lost 8 bases and 7 bases, there was a span of 18 bases. Germline V CDR1 and CDR2: SQVTM, ANQGSEA. CDR3 in amino acids: CSCKTGDMNIQYF. DNA of the CDR3: TGCAGCTGTAAAACCGGGGATATGAACATTCAGTACTTC.

This clonotype was seen many times. The chain links TRBV25-1 to TRBJ1-2; 8 bases line up with TRBD1. CDR3 length: 15 residues. Germline lookup yields CDR1 MGHDK and CDR2 SYGVNS. J was trimmed by 8 bases and V by 6 bases; bases with no gene match: 14. This CDR3 is CASRDTPDRDDGYTF. The CDR3 coding sequence is TGTGCCAGCAGGGATACTCCGGACAGGGACGACGGCTACACCTTC.

The V call is TRBV14, the J call TRBJ2-6; tentative D call: TRBD1 (6 bases). This CDR3 comprises 15 residues. The V and J ends lost 4 bases and 4 bases respectively, with 11 bases between them. Germline-derived CDR1 and CDR2 are SGHDN and FVKESK. This chain's CDR3 is CASSLRDTGANVLTF. The CDR3 DNA is TGTGCCAGCAGCCTCCGGGACACCGGGGCCAACGTCCTGACTTTC.

This clonotype has a count of ten or more. V usage is TRBV7-9 and J usage is TRBJ2-3, with TRBD2 identical over 8 bases. With V trimmed by 5 bases and J by 4 bases, 14 bases remained unmatched. The CDR3 is made up of 17 amino acids. Germline V gives CDR1 SEHNR, CDR2 FQNEAQ (reference sequence). The CDR3 DNA reads TGTGCCAGCAGCCCAGTCTCGATGGGACTAGGGCCAGATACGCAGTATTTT. Amino acids: CASSPVSMGLGPDTQYF.

This clonotype occurred many times. The J gene is TRBJ2-7, the V gene TRBV10-3; either TRBD1 or TRBD2 may fit D (5 bases each). The ends were cut back, 3 bases at V and 5 bases at J, with 26 bases in the middle. Germline CDR1 reads ENHRY; CDR2 reads SYGVKD. This CDR3 comprises 18 residues. This CDR3 reads CAISDGGGRQGVHHEQYF. The CDR3 DNA sequence: TGTGCCATCAGTGACGGAGGCGGGCGGCAGGGAGTACACCACGAGCAGTACTTC.

This clonotype was detected ten times or more. The chain combines TRBV12-3 or TRBV12-4 with TRBJ1-1; 7 bases align to TRBD1. The CDR3 runs 19 residues. Trimming took 5 bases from V and 3 from J; bases not matched to a gene: 21. The CDR3 coding sequence is TGTGCCAGCAGTCCCCCTACAGTAGACAGGGAACGAGGTCACACTGAAGCTTTCTTT. This translates into CASSPPTVDRERGHTEAFF.